In this sample, the clone carrying this T cell receptor (beta chain) turned up a few times. The antigen remains undetermined. V was clipped by 1 base and J by 6 bases, with 3 bases between them. The germline gives CDR1 DFQATT, CDR2 SNEGSKA (reference sequence). There are 11 residues in the CDR3. ViraFEST used viral peptide pools to expand antigen-specific CD4+ T cells before sequencing. The authors isolated CD4+ T cells after around 10 days of culture. Having tested negative for nucleocapsid antibodies, the vaccine recipients showed no prior SARS-CoV-2 infection. Only in-frame clones appear in the TCRdb table, and some are missing; sequencing was by immunoSEQ multiplex PCR. The sample yields roughly 52,000 clones, more than 60% seen once. This entry belongs to a study of vaccination effects on CD4 cells after COVID-19.

V and J are TRBV20-1 and TRBJ1-4; D not resolved. Sequencing used CD4+ T cells from PBMCs cultured with SARS-CoV-2 spike peptides, obtained before COVID-19 vaccination. This sequence originates from a human donor who received a COVID-19 vaccine. The CDR3 nucleotides are TGCAGTGCTAGAGGGGATGAAAAACTGTTTTTT. It is translated as CSARGDEKLFF.